This T cell receptor beta chain stems from a study of blood T cells in healthy people across ages. Background on the study: When template switching was applied, about one barcoded beta molecule was captured per two T cells.

The use of a sample-barcoded 5' primer and a J-beta primer mix characterized a second PCR of 7 to 11 cycles. MiXCR, run by TCRdb on the 5' RACE reads, gives a single entry per CDR3 protein. The data contain approximately 810,000 distinct CDR3 sequences, more than 25% of them singletons. This clonotype occurred a few times. CDR3 length: 15 residues. Germline V gene lookup returns CDR1 DFQATT and CDR2 SNEGSKA (reference sequence). The V call is TRBV20-1, the J call TRBJ2-7; maybe TRBD2 (5 bases). The DNA end is a closer match to TRBJ2-5, so the J assignment may be wrong. The specimen sequenced was blood. This receptor was obtained from a woman aged 80 or older in good health. CDR3 in amino acids: CSARDLDSSLETQYF. For the CDR3, the DNA is TGCAGTGCTAGAGATTTGGACTCCTCCCTGGAGACCCAGTACTTC.